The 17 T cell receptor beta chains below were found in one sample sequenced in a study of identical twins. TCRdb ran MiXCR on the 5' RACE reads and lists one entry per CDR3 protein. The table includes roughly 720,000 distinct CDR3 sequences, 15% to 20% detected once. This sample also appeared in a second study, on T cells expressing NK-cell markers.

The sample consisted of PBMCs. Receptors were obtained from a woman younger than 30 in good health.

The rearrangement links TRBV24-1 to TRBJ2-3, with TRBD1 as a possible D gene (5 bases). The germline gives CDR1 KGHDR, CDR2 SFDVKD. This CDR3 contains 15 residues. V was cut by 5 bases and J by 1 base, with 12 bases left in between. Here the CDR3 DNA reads TGTGCCACCAGTGCCCCTGCGACAGGCACAGATACGCAGTATTTT. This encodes CATSAPATGTDTQYF.

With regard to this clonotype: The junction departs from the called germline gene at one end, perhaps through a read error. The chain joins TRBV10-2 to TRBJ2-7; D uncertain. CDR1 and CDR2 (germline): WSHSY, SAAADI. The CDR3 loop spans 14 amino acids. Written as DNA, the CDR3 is TGCGCCAGCAGTGACTTCAACCCGTCCTTCGAGCAGTACTTC. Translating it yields CASSDFNPSFEQYF.

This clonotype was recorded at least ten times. DNA of the CDR3: TGCAGTGCTCCGGATGCCGCCAAAGGAAACACCATATATTTT. Translated: CSAPDAAKGNTIYF. The chain employs TRBV20-1 and TRBJ1-3; no clear D. Germline V gene lookup returns CDR1 DFQATT and CDR2 SNEGSKA (reference sequence). The V and J ends lost 5 bases and 4 bases respectively, with 15 bases between them. The CDR3 covers 14 residues.

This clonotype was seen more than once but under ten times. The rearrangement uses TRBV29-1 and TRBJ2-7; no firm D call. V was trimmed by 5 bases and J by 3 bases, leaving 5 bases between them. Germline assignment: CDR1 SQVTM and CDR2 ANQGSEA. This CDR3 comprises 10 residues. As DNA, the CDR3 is TGCAGCGTTATGTTCTACGAGCAGTACTTC. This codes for CSVMFYEQYF.

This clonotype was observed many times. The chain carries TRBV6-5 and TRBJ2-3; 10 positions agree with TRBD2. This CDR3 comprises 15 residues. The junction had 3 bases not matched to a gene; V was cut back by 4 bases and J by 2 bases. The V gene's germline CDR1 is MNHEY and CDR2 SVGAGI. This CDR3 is CASSLLAGNTDTQYF. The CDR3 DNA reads TGTGCCAGCAGTTTACTAGCGGGGAACACAGATACGCAGTATTTT.

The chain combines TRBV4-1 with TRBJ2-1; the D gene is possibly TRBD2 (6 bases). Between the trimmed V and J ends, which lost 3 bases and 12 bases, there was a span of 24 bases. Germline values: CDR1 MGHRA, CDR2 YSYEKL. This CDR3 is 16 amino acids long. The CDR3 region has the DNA TGCGCCAGCAGCCACGTTGTGTGGCGGGGTCGGGGTGCGCAGTTCTTC. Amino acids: CASSHVVWRGRGAQFF.

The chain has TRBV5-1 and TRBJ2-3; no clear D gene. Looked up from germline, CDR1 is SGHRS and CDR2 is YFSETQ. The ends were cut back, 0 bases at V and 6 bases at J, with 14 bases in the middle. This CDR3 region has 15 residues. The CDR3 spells CASSLVQSLKDTQYF. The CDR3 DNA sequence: TGCGCCAGCAGCTTGGTCCAGAGCCTCAAGGATACGCAGTATTTT.

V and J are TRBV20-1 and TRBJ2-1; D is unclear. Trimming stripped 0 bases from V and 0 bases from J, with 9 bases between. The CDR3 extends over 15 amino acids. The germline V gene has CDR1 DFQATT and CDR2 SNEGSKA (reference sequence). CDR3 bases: TGCAGTGCTAGAGACGTCGTAAGCTCCTACAATGAGCAGTTCTTC. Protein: CSARDVVSSYNEQFF.

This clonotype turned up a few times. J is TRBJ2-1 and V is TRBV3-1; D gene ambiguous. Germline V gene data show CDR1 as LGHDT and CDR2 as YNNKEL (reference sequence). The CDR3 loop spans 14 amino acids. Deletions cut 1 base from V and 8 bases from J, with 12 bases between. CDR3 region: CASSQVPGLDEQFF. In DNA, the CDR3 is TGTGCCAGCAGCCAAGTTCCCGGGCTGGATGAGCAGTTCTTC.

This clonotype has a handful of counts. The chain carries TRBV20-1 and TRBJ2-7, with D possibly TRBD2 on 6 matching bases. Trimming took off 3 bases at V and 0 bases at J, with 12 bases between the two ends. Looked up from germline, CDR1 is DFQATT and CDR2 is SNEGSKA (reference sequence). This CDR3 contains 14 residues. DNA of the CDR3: TGCAGTGCTAGTCGCGGGGCGAGCTCCTACGAGCAGTACTTC. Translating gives CSASRGASSYEQYF.

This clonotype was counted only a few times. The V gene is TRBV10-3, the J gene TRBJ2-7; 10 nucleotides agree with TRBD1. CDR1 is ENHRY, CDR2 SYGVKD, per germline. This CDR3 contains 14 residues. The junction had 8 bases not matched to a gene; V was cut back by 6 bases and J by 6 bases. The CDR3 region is CAISGTGDIIEQYF. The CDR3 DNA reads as TGTGCCATCAGCGGGACAGGGGATATTATCGAGCAGTACTTC.

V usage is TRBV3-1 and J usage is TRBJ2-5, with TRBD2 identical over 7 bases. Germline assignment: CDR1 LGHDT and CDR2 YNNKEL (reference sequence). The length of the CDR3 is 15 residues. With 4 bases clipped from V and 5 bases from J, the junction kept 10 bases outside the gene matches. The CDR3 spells CASSRHGLVKETQYF. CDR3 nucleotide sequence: TGTGCCAGCAGCCGCCACGGACTAGTTAAGGAGACCCAGTACTTC.

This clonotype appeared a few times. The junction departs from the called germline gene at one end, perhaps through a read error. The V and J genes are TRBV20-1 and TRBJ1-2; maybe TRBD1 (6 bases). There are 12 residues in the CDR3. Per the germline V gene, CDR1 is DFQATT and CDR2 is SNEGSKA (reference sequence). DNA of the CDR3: TGCAGTGCTATGTCGTGGCCGAAGGGGGTCATTTTC. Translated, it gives CSAMSWPKGVIF.

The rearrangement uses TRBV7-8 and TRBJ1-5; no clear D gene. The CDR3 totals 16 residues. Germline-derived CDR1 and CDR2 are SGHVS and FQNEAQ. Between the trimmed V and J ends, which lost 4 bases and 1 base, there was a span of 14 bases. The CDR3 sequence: CASSSLTGRSNQPQHF. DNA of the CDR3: TGTGCCAGCAGCTCCCTTACCGGTAGGAGCAATCAGCCCCAGCATTTT.

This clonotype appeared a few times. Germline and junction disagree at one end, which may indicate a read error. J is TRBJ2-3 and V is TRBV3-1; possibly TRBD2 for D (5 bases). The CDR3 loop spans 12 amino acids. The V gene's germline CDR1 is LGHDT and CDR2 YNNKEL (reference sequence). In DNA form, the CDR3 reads TGTGCCAGCAGTCTTGACGGTCAGGACTTCCCTTTT. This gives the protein CASSLDGQDFPF.

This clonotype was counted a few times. The CDR3 DNA sequence: TGCAGTGCAAAACAAAGACCTAGCACAGATACGCAGTATTTT. As protein: CSAKQRPSTDTQYF. This chain joins TRBV20-1 and TRBJ2-3, with D hard to call. V shed 6 bases and J shed 0 bases, with 13 bases lying between them. The germline V gene has CDR1 DFQATT and CDR2 SNEGSKA (reference sequence). The CDR3 is 14 amino acids.

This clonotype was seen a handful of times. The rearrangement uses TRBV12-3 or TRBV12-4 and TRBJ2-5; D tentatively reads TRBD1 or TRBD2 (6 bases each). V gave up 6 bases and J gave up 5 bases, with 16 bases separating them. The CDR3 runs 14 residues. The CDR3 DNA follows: TGTGCCAGCAGCGTCTGGGGGGCTAGGGAGACCCAGTACTTC. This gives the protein CASSVWGARETQYF.